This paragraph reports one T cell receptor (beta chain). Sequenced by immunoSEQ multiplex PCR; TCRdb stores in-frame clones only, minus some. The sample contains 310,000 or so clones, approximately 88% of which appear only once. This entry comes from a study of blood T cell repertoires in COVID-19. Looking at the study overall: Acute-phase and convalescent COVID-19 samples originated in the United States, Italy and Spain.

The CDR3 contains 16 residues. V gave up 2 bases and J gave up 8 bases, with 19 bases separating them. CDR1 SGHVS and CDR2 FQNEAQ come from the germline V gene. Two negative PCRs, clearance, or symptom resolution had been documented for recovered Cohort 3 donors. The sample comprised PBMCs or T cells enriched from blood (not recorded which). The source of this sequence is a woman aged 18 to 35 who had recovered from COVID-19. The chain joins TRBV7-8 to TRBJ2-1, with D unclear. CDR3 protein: CASSLNSLTLSHEQFF. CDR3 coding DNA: TGTGCCAGCAGCTTAAACAGTCTAACCCTAAGCCATGAGCAGTTCTTC.